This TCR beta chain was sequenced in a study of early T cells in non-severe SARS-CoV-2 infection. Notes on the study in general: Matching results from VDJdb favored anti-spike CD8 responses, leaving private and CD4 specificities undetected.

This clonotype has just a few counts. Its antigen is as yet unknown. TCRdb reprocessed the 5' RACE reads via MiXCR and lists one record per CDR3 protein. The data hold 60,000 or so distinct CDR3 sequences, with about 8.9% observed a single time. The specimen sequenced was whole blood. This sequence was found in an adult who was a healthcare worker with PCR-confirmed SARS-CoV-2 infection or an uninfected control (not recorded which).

The CDR3 loop is CASNGQGGGFLIEQYF. The CDR3 bases are TGTGCCAGCAACGGACAGGGAGGTGGCTTTTTGATCGAGCAGTACTTC. The chain links TRBV2 to TRBJ2-7, with 8 bases aligning to TRBD1. CDR1 is SNHLY, CDR2 FYNNEI, per germline. The V gene end was trimmed by 7 bases and the J gene end by 6 bases; junction bases not matched to a gene: 17. The CDR3 spans 16 residues.